One T cell receptor (beta chain) is described in this entry. Its antigen remains unidentified. Profiling relied on immunoSEQ multiplex PCR, and the TCRdb table lists in-frame clones only, not all of them. The sample has around 42,000 clones, less than 90% seen once. The germline gives CDR1 LGHNA, CDR2 YNFKEQ. Trimming removed 2 bases at V and 6 bases at J, with 10 bases between. This CDR3 has 14 residues. The data stem from a study of lymphopenia after photon versus proton radiotherapy. Study-wide results and limits: Oligoclonal CD8+ Temra expansion after nadir drove photon patients' diversity drop. Post-nadir TCR diversity decline inversely tracked overall survival among those who died.

The source of this sequence is a man between 35 and 55 years old with gastric cancer. The chain has TRBV4-2 and TRBJ1-4; D remains ambiguous. The sample here was peripheral blood, taken from a patient treated with photon-based radiotherapy. The CDR3, as DNA: TGTGCCAGCAGCCAACGCAGTAGGGATGAAAAACTGTTTTTT. It codes for CASSQRSRDEKLFF.